The T cell receptor beta chain described here comes from a study of T-cell memory formation after mild COVID-19. Across the study: The study found TCR clusters largely donor specific. Study conclusions and caveats: CD4+ contracting clones were found mainly in CM and EM, and CD8+ ones in EMRA. Still unconfirmed is whether the second-wave clones peaking on day 37 recognized SARS-CoV-2.

Turning to this clonotype: Its antigen is undetermined.

The CDR3 consists of 15 residues. Germline-derived CDR1 and CDR2 are MGHRA and YSYEKL. V was shortened by 1 base and J by 4 bases, with 11 bases between the two germline ends. TCRdb fed the 5' RACE reads into MiXCR, producing one record per CDR3 protein. The table shows more than 300,000 distinct CDR3 sequences, with 20% to 25% occurring only once. The chain links TRBV4-1 to TRBJ1-5; D uncertain. This sequence originates from a man aged 18 to 30 who had mild COVID-19 (a few samples of this study predate the infection). Cell type and time point are not known. Material for sequencing was PBMCs or a T cell subset sorted from them (not recorded which). CDR3 in amino acids: CASSQGGGRNQPQHF. CDR3 nucleotide sequence: TGCGCCAGCAGCCAAGGGGGAGGGCGGAATCAGCCCCAGCATTTT.